Listed below are T cell receptor beta chains from one sample, sequenced in a study of PD-L1 blockade in urothelial cancer. Generated by immunoSEQ multiplex PCR, the TCRdb table keeps only in-frame clones and is missing some. The sample lists fewer than 45,000 clones, approximately 90% occurring once. Sequencing was performed on PBMCs, taken around atezolizumab (anti-PD-L1) treatment. The receptor source for this set is a donor aged 40 or older with urothelial cancer. CDR3s include the opening cysteine and the closing phenylalanine or tryptophan. Fields, in order: D gene, clone size, V gene, J gene, CDR3 protein, CDR3 DNA. D genes are given only for firm matches. Rows may omit the clone size; those that give it use once, few, many or a size class.

TRBD2	.	TRBV9	TRBJ2-1	CASSVASGRGEQFF	TGTGCCAGCAGCGTGGCTAGCGGGAGAGGTGAGCAGTTCTTC
TRBD2	.	TRBV15	TRBJ2-1	CATSREGPILAGDNEQFF	TGTGCCACCAGCAGAGAAGGTCCCATACTAGCGGGGGACAATGAGCAGTTCTTC
TRBD2	.	TRBV10-3	TRBJ2-1	CAIRETSGGYNEQFF	TGTGCCATCAGGGAAACTAGCGGGGGTTACAATGAGCAGTTCTTC
.	.	TRBV30	TRBJ2-5	CAWSVVGETQYF	TGTGCCTGGAGTGTCGTGGGCGAGACCCAGTACTTC
TRBD2	.	TRBV7-2	TRBJ2-5	CASSSGGETQYF	TGTGCCAGCAGCTCCGGGGGGGAGACCCAGTACTTC
TRBD2	.	TRBV28	TRBJ2-1	CASRGLREAHNEQFF	TGTGCCAGCAGGGGTTTGCGGGAGGCCCACAATGAGCAGTTCTTC
.	.	TRBV11-3	TRBJ2-1	CASSLDGGLSSYNEQFF	TGTGCCAGCAGCTTAGACGGGGGGCTGAGCTCCTACAATGAGCAGTTCTTC
.	.	TRBV6-5	TRBJ2-7	CASSFEGGYEQYF	TGTGCCAGCAGTTTTGAAGGGGGCTACGAGCAGTACTTC
.	.	TRBV5-4	TRBJ2-3	CASSLGMSDTQYF	TGTGCCAGCAGCTTGGGTATGTCAGATACGCAGTATTTT
.	.	TRBV11-2	TRBJ1-4	CASSPRDTPPGELFF	TGTGCCAGCAGCCCCCGGGACACCCCCCCTGGGGAACTGTTTTTT
TRBD1	.	TRBV18	TRBJ2-7	CASSPRQGTYEQYF	TGTGCCAGCTCACCCCGACAGGGAACCTACGAGCAGTACTTC
.	.	TRBV11-3	TRBJ2-3	CASSPTGWRGTQYF	TGTGCCAGCAGCCCGACAGGGTGGAGGGGTACGCAGTATTTT
TRBD2	.	TRBV5-1	TRBJ2-1	CASSRERGPYNEQFF	TGCGCCAGCAGCCGGGAGCGGGGCCCCTACAATGAGCAGTTCTTC
TRBD1	.	TRBV29-1	TRBJ1-3	CSVAGTGFFSGNTIYF	TGCAGCGTCGCCGGGACAGGGTTCTTCTCTGGAAACACCATATATTTT
TRBD1	.	TRBV29-1	TRBJ2-7	CSARTGREQYF	TGCAGCGCACGGACAGGGCGCGAGCAGTACTTC
TRBD2	once	TRBV5-4	TRBJ2-7	CASSAIAGGRYEQYF	TGTGCCAGCAGCGCAATAGCGGGAGGAAGGTACGAGCAGTACTTC
.	.	TRBV7-2	TRBJ2-7	CASSPEAAYEQYF	TGTGCCAGCAGCCCAGAGGCAGCCTACGAGCAGTACTTC